The source of this T cell receptor (beta chain) is a study of beta chain features in type 1 diabetes. There was one heparinised blood draw per donor, averaging about 100 mL. CD4+ naive, central memory, regulatory and stem cell-like memory cells were sorted via CD45RO/CCR7/CD25/CD127/CD95/CD27. Trimming pared 6 bases from V and 3 bases from J, leaving 7 bases between. Germline V gene lookup returns CDR1 SGHTS and CDR2 YDEGEE. The CDR3 length is 11 residues. The whole isolated RNA underwent reverse transcription, so sequencing captured expressed TCRB transcripts. Profiling relied on immunoSEQ multiplex PCR, and the TCRdb table lists in-frame clones only, not all of them. The repertoire holds a few hundred thousand clones, with 27% as singletons.

What was sequenced was central memory CD4+ T cells from blood. This TCR came from a man aged 25 to 40 in good health. This sequence joins TRBV5-8 and TRBJ2-7; unclear D gene. The DNA of the CDR3 is TGTGCCAGCATCCAAGTCTACGAGCAGTACTTC. Protein product: CASIQVYEQYF. Looking up the rest from reference TRBV5-8 and TRBJ2-7 gives the full variable domain: EAGVTQSPTHLIKTRGQQATLRCSPISGHTSVYWYQQALGLGLQFLLWYDEGEERNRGNFPPRFSGRQFPNYSSELNVNALELEDSALYLCASIQVYEQYFGPGTRLTVT.